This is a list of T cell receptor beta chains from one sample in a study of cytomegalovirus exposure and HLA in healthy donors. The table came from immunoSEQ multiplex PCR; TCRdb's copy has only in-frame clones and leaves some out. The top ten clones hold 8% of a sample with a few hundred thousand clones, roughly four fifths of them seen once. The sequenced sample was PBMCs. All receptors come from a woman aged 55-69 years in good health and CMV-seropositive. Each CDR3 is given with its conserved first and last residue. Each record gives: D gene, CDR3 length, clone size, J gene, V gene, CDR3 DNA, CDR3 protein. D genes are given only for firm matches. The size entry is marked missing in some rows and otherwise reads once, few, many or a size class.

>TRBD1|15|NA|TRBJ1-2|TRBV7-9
TGTGCCAGCAGCGCCACCCGGGACAGGGGTCCCGGCTACACCTTC
CASSATRDRGPGYTF
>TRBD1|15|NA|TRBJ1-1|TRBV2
TGTGCCAGCAGTTCCGGACAGGGGGCGGTCACTGAAGCTTTCTTT
CASSSGQGAVTEAFF
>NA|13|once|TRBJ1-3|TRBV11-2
TGTGCCAGCAGCACCAGTCCTGGAAACACCATATATTTT
CASSTSPGNTIYF
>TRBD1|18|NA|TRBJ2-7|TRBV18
TGTGCCAGCTCACCACCACTGCGAACAGGGGGCGTGGGATACGAGCAGTACTTC
CASSPPLRTGGVGYEQYF
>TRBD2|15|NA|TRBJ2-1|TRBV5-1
TGCGCCAGCAGCTTGCACCCGGGAGGGGACAATGAGCAGTTCTTC
CASSLHPGGDNEQFF
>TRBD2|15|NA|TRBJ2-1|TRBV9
TGTGCCAGCAGCCAAAGCGGGAGCTCCTACAATGAGCAGTTCTTC
CASSQSGSSYNEQFF
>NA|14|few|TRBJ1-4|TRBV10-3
TGTGCCATCAGTGACCCCAGTGCTAATGAAAAACTGTTTTTT
CAISDPSANEKLFF
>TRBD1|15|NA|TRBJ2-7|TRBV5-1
TGCGCCAGCAGCTTGGAGGGCAGGGGGCTCGACGAGCAGTACTTC
CASSLEGRGLDEQYF
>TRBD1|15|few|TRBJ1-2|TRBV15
TGTGCCACCAGCAGAGATCTAAACAGGGGGGATGGCTACACCTTC
CATSRDLNRGDGYTF
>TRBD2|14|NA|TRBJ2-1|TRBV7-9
TGTGCCAGCAGCCGGACTAGCGTTTTAAATGAGCAGTTCTTC
CASSRTSVLNEQFF
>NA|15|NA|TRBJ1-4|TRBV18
TGTGCCAGCTCACTACTTGGAGCAACTAATGAAAAACTGTTTTTT
CASSLLGATNEKLFF
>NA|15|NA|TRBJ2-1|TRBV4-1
TGCGCCAGCAGCCAAGATAGGGACGGGAGAGGAGGGCAGTTCTTC
CASSQDRDGRGGQFF
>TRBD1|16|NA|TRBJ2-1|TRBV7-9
TGTGCCAGCAGCGCACAGGGGGGACTCTCCTACAATGAGCAGTTCTTC
CASSAQGGLSYNEQFF
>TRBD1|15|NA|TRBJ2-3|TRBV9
TGTGCCAGCAGCGTAGTAGGGGGCGGCACAGATACGCAGTATTTT
CASSVVGGGTDTQYF
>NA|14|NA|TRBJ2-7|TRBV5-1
TGCGCCAGCAGCTTGGGCCCGGGGGATCACGAGCAGTACTTC
CASSLGPGDHEQYF
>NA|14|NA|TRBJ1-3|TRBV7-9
TGTGCCAGCAGCTTAGTTTCCCCGGGAAACACCATATATTTT
CASSLVSPGNTIYF
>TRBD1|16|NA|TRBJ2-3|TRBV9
TGTGCCAGCAGCGTAGGACAGGGGGCGCCGGCAGATACGCAGTATTTT
CASSVGQGAPADTQYF
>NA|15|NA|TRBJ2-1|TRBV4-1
TGCGCCAGCAGCCGGCAGGGGGGACTAGACAATGAGCAGTTCTTC
CASSRQGGLDNEQFF
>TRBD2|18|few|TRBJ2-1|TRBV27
TGTGCCAGCAGTCAGCTAGCGGGAGGGCCGGGTAGCCACAATGAGCAGTTCTTC
CASSQLAGGPGSHNEQFF
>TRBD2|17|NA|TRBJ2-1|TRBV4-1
TGCGCCAGCAGCCACACAATGGCTAGCGGGATTTACAATGAGCAGTTCTTC
CASSHTMASGIYNEQFF
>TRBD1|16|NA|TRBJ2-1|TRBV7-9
TGTGCCAGCAGCGCTCCACCGGGGACAGGGGGTAATGAGCAGTTCTTC
CASSAPPGTGGNEQFF
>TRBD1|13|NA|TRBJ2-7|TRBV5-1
TGCGCCAGCAGCGACCGACAGGGTTACGAGCAGTACTTC
CASSDRQGYEQYF
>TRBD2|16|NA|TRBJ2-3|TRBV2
TGTGCCAGCAGCGTACGACTAGCGGGAGGAACAGATACGCAGTATTTT
CASSVRLAGGTDTQYF
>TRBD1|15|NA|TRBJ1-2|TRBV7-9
TGTGCCAGCAGCTTAAGTGGTATGGACAGGGCCGGCTACACCTTC
CASSLSGMDRAGYTF
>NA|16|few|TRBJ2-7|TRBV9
TGTGCCACCGATGATCCGGAACCCTCGATGCCGGGCGAGCAGTACTTC
CATDDPEPSMPGEQYF
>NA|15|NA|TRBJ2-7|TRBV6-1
TGTGCCAGCAGTGTGGGTTCTAGCGACCTCACCGAGCAGTACTTC
CASSVGSSDLTEQYF
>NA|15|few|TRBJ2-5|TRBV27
TGTGCCAGTACAAAAGCGGGCTTAGGAGGGGAGACCCAGTACTTC
CASTKAGLGGETQYF
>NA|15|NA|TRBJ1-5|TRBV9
TGTGCCAGCAGCGTAGAAGGGCGAGCGGGGCAACCCCAGCATTTT
CASSVEGRAGQPQHF
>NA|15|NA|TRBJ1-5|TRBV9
TGTGCCAGCAGCGTGGGCGGGGCTAGCAATCAGCCCCAGCATTTT
CASSVGGASNQPQHF
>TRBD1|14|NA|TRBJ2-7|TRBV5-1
TGCGCCAGCAGCCCCCAACAGGGGGCAGGCGAGCAGTACTTC
CASSPQQGAGEQYF
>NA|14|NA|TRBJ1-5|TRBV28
TGTGCCAGCAGTCCCGACAGCAGCAATCAGCCCCAGCATTTT
CASSPDSSNQPQHF
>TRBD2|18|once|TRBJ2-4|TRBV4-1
TGCGCCAGCAGCCCTGGACTAGCGGGAGGGCCGGCCAAAAACATTCAGTACTTC
CASSPGLAGGPAKNIQYF
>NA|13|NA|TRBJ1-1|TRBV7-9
TGTGCCAGCAGCTTACAGGGATTCACTGAAGCTTTCTTT
CASSLQGFTEAFF